This T cell receptor (beta chain) was identified during a study of blood T cell repertoires in COVID-19. Study-level information: The study drew acute and convalescent COVID-19 samples from the United States, Italy and Spain. Sources were T cells, B-cell-depleted T cells, or PBMCs; the material itself was cDNA or gDNA.

Measured with immunoSEQ multiplex PCR; TCRdb has only the in-frame clones, and not every one. The data contain 65,000 to 80,000 clones, 84% of them seen just once; the ten biggest clones take up 12%. In germline, CDR1 is LNHDA, CDR2 SQIVND (reference sequence). This CDR3 contains 14 residues. V was cut by 5 bases and J by 3 bases, with 10 bases left in between. Sequences were obtained from peripheral blood. The V call is TRBV19, the J call TRBJ1-4, with D possibly matching TRBD1 (5 bases). The TCR comes from a human donor in a cohort sampled during active COVID-19. CDR3 sequence (DNA): TGTGCCAGTAGTGCTCGGGGGGCTAATGAAAAACTGTTTTTT. This translates into CASSARGANEKLFF.